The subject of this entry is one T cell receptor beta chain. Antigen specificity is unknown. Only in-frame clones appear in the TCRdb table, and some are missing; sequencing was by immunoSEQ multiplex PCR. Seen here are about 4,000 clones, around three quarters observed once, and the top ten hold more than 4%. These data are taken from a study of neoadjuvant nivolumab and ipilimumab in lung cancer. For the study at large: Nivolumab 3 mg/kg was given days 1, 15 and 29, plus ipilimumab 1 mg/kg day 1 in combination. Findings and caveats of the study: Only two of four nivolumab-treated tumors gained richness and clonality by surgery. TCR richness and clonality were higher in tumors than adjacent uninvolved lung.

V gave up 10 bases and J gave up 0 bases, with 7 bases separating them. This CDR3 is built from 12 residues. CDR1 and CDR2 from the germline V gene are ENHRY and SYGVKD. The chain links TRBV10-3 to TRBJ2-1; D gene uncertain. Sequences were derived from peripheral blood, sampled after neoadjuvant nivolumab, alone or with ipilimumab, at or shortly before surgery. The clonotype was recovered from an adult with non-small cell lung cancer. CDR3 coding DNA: TGTGCCACTATGAGCTCCTACAATGAGCAGTTCTTC. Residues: CATMSSYNEQFF.